The entry below describes one T cell receptor beta chain. Its antigen is as yet unknown. This entry belongs to a study of siplizumab effects on memory and regulatory T cells. Whole-study results and caveats: No functional test confirmed suppression by proliferating siplizumab-culture Tregs. Unstimulated naive T cells seemed to show more diversity than memory cells did, and they also seemed to be among the major contributors to the alloresponse. Mean Treg-derived proportions of mappable alloreactive CD4+ clones were less than 80% for siplizumab and around 30% for controls. The majority of clones, roughly 75-96% of proliferating CD4+ or CD8+ clones, lacked an assignable naive or memory phenotype.

The CDR3 runs to 14 residues. V was clipped by 9 bases and J by 1 base, with 15 bases between them. Per the germline V gene, CDR1 is MDHEN and CDR2 is SYDVKM. Sequencing was performed with immunoSEQ multiplex PCR; in TCRdb, only in-frame clones are kept and a portion is missing. The sample has 70,000 to 95,000 clones; approximately 97% are singletons. Sequenced: naive CD4+ T cells sorted from blood. The receptor comes from a human donor in good health. This rearrangement joins TRBV28 to TRBJ2-5; no clear D gene. CDR3: CASSLAGFQETQYF. The DNA of the CDR3 is TGTGCCAGTAGCTTGGCAGGATTCCAAGAGACCCAGTACTTC.